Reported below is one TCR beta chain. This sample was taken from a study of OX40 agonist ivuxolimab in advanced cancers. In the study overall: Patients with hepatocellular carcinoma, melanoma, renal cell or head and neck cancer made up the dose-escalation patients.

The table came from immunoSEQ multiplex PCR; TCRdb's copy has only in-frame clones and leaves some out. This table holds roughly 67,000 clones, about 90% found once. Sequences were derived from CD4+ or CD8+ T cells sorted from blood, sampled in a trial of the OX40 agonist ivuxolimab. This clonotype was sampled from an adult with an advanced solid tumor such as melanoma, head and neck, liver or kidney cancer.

CDR3 sequence (DNA): TGTGCCAGCAGCCAAGACTCGACCGGTTACACAGATACGCAGTATTTT. Protein: CASSQDSTGYTDTQYF. The rearrangement joins TRBV5-6 to TRBJ2-3; no clear D gene. This CDR3 contains 16 residues. The V gene's germline CDR1 is SGHDT and CDR2 YYEEEE. The V gene lost 4 bases and the J gene lost 2 bases, with 17 bases spanning the gap.